The rows below give T cell receptor beta chains drawn from one sample of a study of blood T cell repertoires in COVID-19. Sequenced by immunoSEQ multiplex PCR; TCRdb stores in-frame clones only, minus some. Of tens of thousands of clones in the sample, roughly 84% were seen once. Material: peripheral blood. The receptors stem from an older man in a cohort sampled during active COVID-19. Both conserved end residues are part of each CDR3. A D gene is named only where the DNA matches it firmly. Clone sizes are given selectively: once, few, many, or a class where the clone is expanded.

d_call	v_call	j_call	clone_size	cdr3_aa	cdr3_nt
NA	TRBV6-5	TRBJ1-3	NA	CASAGAPGNTIYF	TGTGCCAGCGCAGGGGCACCTGGAAACACCATATATTTT
TRBD1	TRBV5-1	TRBJ2-3	NA	CASRRWGQSSTDTQYF	TGCGCCAGCAGAAGGTGGGGACAGTCTAGCACAGATACGCAGTATTTT
TRBD2	TRBV15	TRBJ2-1	NA	CATSGGGNEQFF	TGTGCCACCAGCGGGGGGGGGAATGAGCAGTTCTTC
NA	TRBV19	TRBJ1-2	NA	CASSTGLANYGYTF	TGTGCCAGTAGTACAGGTTTAGCTAACTATGGCTACACCTTC
TRBD1	TRBV6-2/TRBV6-3	TRBJ2-4	NA	CASSYPNSDRVDIQYF	TGTGCCAGCAGTTACCCGAACTCTGACAGGGTAGACATTCAGTACTTC
TRBD1	TRBV6-6	TRBJ2-7	NA	CASTNRGKYEQYF	TGTGCCAGCACTAACAGGGGGAAGTACGAGCAGTACTTC
NA	TRBV10-2	TRBJ1-4	NA	CASLRSPNEKLFF	TGCGCCAGCCTTCGGTCCCCTAATGAAAAACTGTTTTTT
TRBD1	TRBV29-1	TRBJ2-7	NA	CSGRRTGGHEQYF	TGCAGCGGAAGAAGGACAGGGGGTCACGAGCAGTACTTC
NA	TRBV9	TRBJ1-2	NA	CASSPHPEVYGYTF	TGTGCCAGCAGCCCACACCCGGAGGTCTATGGCTACACCTTC
TRBD1	TRBV11-2	TRBJ1-1	NA	CASSFRGAKDTEAFF	TGTGCCAGCAGCTTCAGGGGGGCAAAGGACACTGAAGCTTTCTTT
TRBD1	TRBV4-3	TRBJ2-7	NA	CASSLSQGDLYEQYF	TGCGCCAGCAGCCTATCACAGGGGGACCTCTACGAGCAGTACTTC
TRBD1	TRBV10-3	TRBJ1-5	NA	CAISDSDRGYQPQHF	TGTGCCATCAGTGATTCGGACAGGGGGTATCAGCCCCAGCATTTT
TRBD1	TRBV29-1	TRBJ1-4	NA	CSVGTGERQLFF	TGCAGCGTTGGGACAGGGGAGAGGCAACTGTTTTTT
TRBD1	TRBV6-2/TRBV6-3	TRBJ1-1	NA	CASSPRDSPTEAFF	TGTGCCAGCAGCCCCCGGGACAGCCCCACTGAAGCTTTCTTT
TRBD2	TRBV15	TRBJ2-1	NA	CATSRDLWGTGGYNEQFF	TGTGCCACCAGCAGAGATCTTTGGGGGACGGGGGGTTACAATGAGCAGTTCTTC
NA	TRBV20-1	TRBJ2-1	NA	CSASQGKVEQFF	TGCAGTGCTAGTCAGGGCAAGGTTGAGCAGTTCTTC
NA	TRBV6-1	TRBJ1-6	NA	CASSEVGGSSYNSPLHF	TGTGCCAGCAGTGAAGTGGGGGGGAGCTCCTATAATTCACCCCTCCACTTT
TRBD2	TRBV5-8	TRBJ2-1	NA	CASSDAPGLEFEQFF	TGTGCCAGCAGCGACGCACCGGGACTAGAATTTGAGCAGTTCTTC
TRBD1	TRBV7-2	TRBJ2-2	NA	CASSPRPGGSSGELFF	TGTGCCAGCAGCCCCCGTCCAGGGGGCTCGTCAGGGGAGCTGTTTTTT
NA	TRBV29-1	TRBJ1-1	NA	CSGAGYRATEAFF	TGCAGCGGTGCGGGTTACAGGGCGACTGAAGCTTTCTTT
NA	TRBV9	TRBJ2-7	NA	CASSPMLSSYSHEQYF	TGTGCCAGCAGCCCAATGCTGAGTTCTTACAGCCACGAGCAGTACTTC
TRBD1	TRBV9	TRBJ2-5	NA	CASSVRTGGSLQETQYF	TGTGCCAGCAGCGTCAGGACAGGGGGTTCTTTGCAAGAGACCCAGTACTTC
TRBD2	TRBV9	TRBJ2-7	NA	CASSVAMASGSQQYF	TGTGCCAGCAGCGTAGCGATGGCTAGCGGGAGCCAACAGTACTTC
NA	TRBV30	TRBJ2-3	NA	CAWSQAGTSTDTQYF	TGTGCCTGGAGTCAGGCGGGGACTAGCACAGATACGCAGTATTTT
TRBD2	TRBV27	TRBJ2-1	NA	CASSPPSGRSNEQFF	TGTGCCAGCAGTCCCCCTAGCGGGAGAAGCAATGAGCAGTTCTTC
NA	TRBV6-4	TRBJ2-3	NA	CASSTGPATGTDTQYF	TGTGCCAGCAGTACAGGGCCCGCGACCGGCACAGATACGCAGTATTTT
TRBD1	TRBV4-3	TRBJ1-6	NA	CASSLDGQGNSPLHF	TGCGCCAGCAGCCTGGACGGACAGGGTAATTCACCCCTCCACTTT
NA	TRBV7-6	TRBJ1-4	NA	CASSIATGTATNEKLFF	TGTGCCAGCAGCATAGCTACAGGGACCGCAACTAATGAAAAACTGTTTTTT
TRBD2	TRBV3-1/TRBV3-2	TRBJ2-7	NA	CASRGLAGFGEQYF	TGTGCCAGCAGGGGACTAGCGGGATTCGGCGAGCAGTACTTC
NA	TRBV11-2	TRBJ1-2	NA	CASSTGQNYGYTF	TGTGCCAGCAGCACCGGACAGAACTATGGCTACACCTTC
NA	TRBV5-1	TRBJ1-1	once	CASSPTPGGQNTEAFF	TGTGCCAGCAGCCCGACGCCGGGGGGTCAGAACACTGAAGCTTTCTTT
TRBD1	TRBV6-2/TRBV6-3	TRBJ1-4	few	CASSFRDRVEKLFF	TGTGCCAGCAGTTTCCGGGACAGGGTCGAAAAACTGTTTTTT
TRBD2	TRBV19	TRBJ2-7	NA	CASSIGGTRTYEQYF	TGTGCCAGTAGTATAGGGGGGACTAGGACCTACGAGCAGTACTTC
TRBD1	TRBV2	TRBJ2-1	NA	CASSTDRGRTYEQFF	TGTGCCAGCAGCACGGACAGGGGTAGGACATATGAGCAGTTCTTC
NA	TRBV10-1	TRBJ1-1	once	CASSERQGGAEAFF	TGCGCCAGCAGTGAAAGGCAGGGAGGAGCTGAAGCTTTCTTT
NA	TRBV7-2	TRBJ1-1	NA	CASSPSAVTNTEAFF	TGTGCCAGCAGCCCCTCGGCGGTTACGAACACTGAAGCTTTCTTT
TRBD2	TRBV30	TRBJ2-1	NA	CAWSVGTSFREQFF	TGTGCCTGGAGTGTCGGGACTAGCTTTCGTGAGCAGTTCTTC
NA	TRBV5-4	TRBJ2-1	few	CASSLVGGNEQFF	TGTGCCAGCAGCTTGGTAGGGGGAAATGAGCAGTTCTTC
TRBD2	TRBV20-1	TRBJ2-7	NA	CSASVGGPYEQYF	TGCAGTGCTAGTGTGGGAGGGCCCTACGAGCAGTACTTC
NA	TRBV5-8	TRBJ1-5	few	CASSHGSGGNQPQHF	TGTGCCAGCAGCCATGGGTCGGGGGGCAACCAGCCCCAGCATTTT
TRBD2	TRBV7-7	TRBJ2-3	NA	CASSSAGGPTDTQYF	TGTGCTAGCAGCTCAGCGGGAGGGCCCACAGATACGCAGTATTTT
TRBD2	TRBV5-1	TRBJ2-1	NA	CASSLATSGGYNEQFF	TGCGCCAGCAGCTTGGCGACTAGCGGGGGTTACAATGAGCAGTTCTTC
TRBD1	TRBV6-5	TRBJ2-5	NA	CASSYRGRLETQYF	TGTGCCAGCAGTTACAGGGGGCGCTTAGAGACCCAGTACTTC
NA	TRBV4-1	TRBJ1-1	NA	CASSQEVGRGNEAFF	TGCGCCAGCAGCCAAGAAGTTGGCAGGGGCAATGAAGCTTTCTTT
NA	TRBV18	TRBJ2-6	NA	CASSLRGSGANVLTF	TGTGCCAGCTCCCTTAGGGGGTCTGGGGCCAACGTCCTGACTTTC
NA	TRBV12-3/TRBV12-4	TRBJ2-2	NA	CASSTLSAGELFF	TGTGCCAGCAGTACTCTCTCGGCCGGGGAGCTGTTTTTT
NA	TRBV19	TRBJ1-2	NA	CASSSVYGYTF	TGTGCCAGTAGTTCAGTGTATGGCTACACCTTC
TRBD1	TRBV11-3	TRBJ2-2	few	CASSPQGAGELFF	TGTGCCAGCAGCCCACAGGGGGCCGGGGAGCTGTTTTTT
TRBD1	TRBV19	TRBJ2-2	NA	CAIRTGTNTGELFF	TGTGCCATCCGGACAGGGACGAACACCGGGGAGCTGTTTTTT
TRBD2	TRBV4-1	TRBJ2-3	once	CATATSGRAADTQYF	TGCGCCACTGCAACTAGCGGGAGGGCCGCAGATACGCAGTATTTT
TRBD1	TRBV5-1	TRBJ1-4	once	CASSWTGVTNEKLFF	TGCGCCAGCAGCTGGACAGGGGTGACTAATGAAAAACTGTTTTTT
NA	TRBV19	TRBJ1-5	NA	CASRPSGSNQPQHF	TGTGCCAGTAGGCCCTCCGGGAGTAATCAGCCCCAGCATTTT
NA	TRBV5-1	TRBJ2-2	few	CASSLPAPGTGELFF	TGCGCCAGCAGCCTCCCGGCCCCAGGCACCGGGGAGCTGTTTTTT
TRBD1	TRBV5-6	TRBJ2-7	once	CASSQNRGYEQYF	TGTGCCAGCAGCCAAAACAGGGGATACGAGCAGTACTTC
NA	TRBV30	TRBJ2-7	NA	CAWSRTSRGYEQYF	TGTGCCTGGAGTAGGACTTCCAGGGGCTACGAGCAGTACTTC